Each of the 2 T cell receptor beta chains below was sequenced from the same sample in a study of beta chain features in type 1 diabetes. Sequencing targeted expressed TCRB transcripts, as all isolated RNA had been reverse transcribed. Using immunoSEQ multiplex PCR, the repertoire was profiled, and TCRdb retains in-frame clones only, with some absent. The data show 150,000 to 190,000 clones, approximately 10% seen once. Sequenced material: central memory CD4+ T cells from blood. These receptors all stem from a young man in good health.

The chain combines TRBV18 with TRBJ1-2, with D perhaps matching TRBD1 (5 bases). This CDR3 spans 15 amino acids. The V gene lost 3 bases and the J gene lost 0 bases, with 11 bases spanning the gap. CDR1 is KGHSH, CDR2 LQKENI, per germline. The CDR3 reads CASSPTAQSNYGYTF. CDR3 bases: TGTGCCAGCTCACCGACAGCCCAGTCTAACTATGGCTACACCTTC.

V is TRBV18 and J is TRBJ2-1; TRBD1 or TRBD2 may be the D gene (6 bases each). Germline lookup yields CDR1 KGHSH and CDR2 LQKENI. This CDR3 contains 14 residues. V dropped 8 bases and J dropped 7 bases, with 18 bases sitting between them. The CDR3: CASTGGGGLNEQFF. Written as DNA, the CDR3 is TGTGCCAGCACCGGTGGAGGGGGACTTAATGAGCAGTTCTTC.